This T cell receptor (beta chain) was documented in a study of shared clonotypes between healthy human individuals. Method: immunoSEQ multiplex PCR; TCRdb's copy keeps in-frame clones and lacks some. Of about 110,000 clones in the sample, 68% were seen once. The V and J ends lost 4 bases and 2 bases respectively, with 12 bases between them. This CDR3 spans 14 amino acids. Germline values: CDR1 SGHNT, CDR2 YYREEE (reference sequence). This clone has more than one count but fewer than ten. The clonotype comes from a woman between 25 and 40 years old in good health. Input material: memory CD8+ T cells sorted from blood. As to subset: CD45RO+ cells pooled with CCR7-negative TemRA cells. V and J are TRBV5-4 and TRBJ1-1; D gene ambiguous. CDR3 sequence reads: CASSTQSVNTEAFF. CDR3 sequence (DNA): TGTGCCAGCAGCACACAGAGCGTTAACACTGAAGCTTTCTTT.